The TCR beta chain described here comes from a study of blood T cell repertoires in COVID-19. Produced via immunoSEQ multiplex PCR; TCRdb's table is partial and in-frame only. The sample shows some 390,000 clones, 75% to 90% of them seen only once. V shed 4 bases and J 1 base; nucleotides not matched to a gene: 6. The CDR3 is 15 amino acids. Germline V CDR1 and CDR2: SGHVS, FQNEAQ. The sample comprised PBMCs or T cells enriched from blood (not recorded which). The chain combines TRBV7-8 with TRBJ2-7, with 8 positions matching TRBD2. The TCR sequence derives from a man younger than 40 who had recovered from COVID-19. This chain's CDR3 is CASSSSGSSSYEQYF. The CDR3 DNA follows: TGTGCCAGCAGCTCCAGCGGGAGTAGTTCCTACGAGCAGTACTTC.